This T cell receptor beta chain was documented in a study of shared clonotypes between healthy human individuals. Background on the study: Each donor had three CD4 naive, three CD4 memory, two CD8 naive and one CD8 memory plate.

CD4+ cell separation produced CD45RA+ naive and CD45RA-negative memory subsets. Using immunoSEQ multiplex PCR, the repertoire was profiled, and TCRdb retains in-frame clones only, with some absent. The data contain about 2.3 million clones, more than 85% of them singletons. Germline values: CDR1 MNHNS, CDR2 SASEGT. The V gene lost 7 bases and the J gene lost 0 bases, with 13 bases spanning the gap. This CDR3 is 14 amino acids long. This chain links TRBV6-1 with TRBJ2-7; D not certain. Sequenced input: naive CD4+ T cells from PBMCs. Subset described: CD45RA+ positively selected. This TCR was recovered from a young man in good health. Some clones in this sample may be carry-over from other donors' samples. The CDR3 DNA reads TGTGCCAGCATCAGGACGGTCAGCTCCTACGAGCAGTACTTC. Protein: CASIRTVSSYEQYF.